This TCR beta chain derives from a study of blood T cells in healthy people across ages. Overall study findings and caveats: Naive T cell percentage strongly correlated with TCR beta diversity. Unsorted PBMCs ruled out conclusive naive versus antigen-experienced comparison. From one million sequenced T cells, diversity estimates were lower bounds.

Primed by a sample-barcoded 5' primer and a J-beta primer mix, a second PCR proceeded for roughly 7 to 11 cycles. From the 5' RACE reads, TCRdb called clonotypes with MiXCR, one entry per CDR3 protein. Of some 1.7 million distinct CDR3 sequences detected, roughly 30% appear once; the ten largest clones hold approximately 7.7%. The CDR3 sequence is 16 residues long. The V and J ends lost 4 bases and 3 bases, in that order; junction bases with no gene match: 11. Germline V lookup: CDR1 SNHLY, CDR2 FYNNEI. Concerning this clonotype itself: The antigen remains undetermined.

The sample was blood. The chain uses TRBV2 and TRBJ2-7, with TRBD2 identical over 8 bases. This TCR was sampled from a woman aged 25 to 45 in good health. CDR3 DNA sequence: TGTGCCAGCAGTGGAAAGCGGGGGAGCACCATCTACGAGCAGTACTTC. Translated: CASSGKRGSTIYEQYF.